The sequence of this T cell receptor beta chain was determined in a study of response to subunit inactivated influenza vaccine. As for this clonotype: Its specificity is not known.

The germline CDR1 and CDR2 sequences are SEHNR and FQNEAQ (reference sequence). Trimming took off 4 bases at V and 2 bases at J, with 9 bases between the two ends. The CDR3 is 14 amino acids. Study-wide points: The authors suggested that few new T cells are recruited per seasonal influenza vaccination.

TCRdb redid the calling of the RT-PCR reads with MiXCR, one entry per CDR3 protein. The sample carries hundreds of thousands of distinct CDR3 sequences, 14% recorded once. The input for sequencing was PBMCs from blood, taken about 14 days before vaccination. The rearrangement links TRBV7-9 to TRBJ2-1; TRBD2 might be the D (5 bases). The clonotype comes from a man aged 50 to 59 who received an inactivated influenza vaccine. In DNA form, the CDR3 reads TGTGCCAGCAGCTACACCGGGACCTACAATGAGCAGTTCTTC. Translated, it gives CASSYTGTYNEQFF.